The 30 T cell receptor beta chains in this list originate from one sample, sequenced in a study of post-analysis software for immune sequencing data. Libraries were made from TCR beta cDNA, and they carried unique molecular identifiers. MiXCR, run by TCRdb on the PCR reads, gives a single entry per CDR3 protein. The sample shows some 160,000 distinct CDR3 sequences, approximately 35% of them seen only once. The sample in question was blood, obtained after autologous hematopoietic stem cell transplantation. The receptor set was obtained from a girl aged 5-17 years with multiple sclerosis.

This CDR3 is CASSQGAVADSPLHF. The CDR3 nucleotides read TGTGCCAGCAGCCAAGGGGCAGTTGCGGATTCACCCCTCCACTTT. The chain employs TRBV3-1 and TRBJ1-6; unclear D gene. Germline assignment: CDR1 LGHDT and CDR2 YNNKEL (reference sequence). This CDR3 is 15 amino acids long. V dropped 1 base and J dropped 8 bases, with 12 bases sitting between them. Complete variable domain (other parts from reference TRBV3-1 and TRBJ1-6): DTAVSQTPKYLVTQMGNDKSIKCEQNLGHDTMYWYKQDSKKFLKIMFSYNNKELIINETVPNRFSPKSPDKAHLNLHINSLELGDSAVYFCASSQGAVADSPLHFGNGTRLTVT.

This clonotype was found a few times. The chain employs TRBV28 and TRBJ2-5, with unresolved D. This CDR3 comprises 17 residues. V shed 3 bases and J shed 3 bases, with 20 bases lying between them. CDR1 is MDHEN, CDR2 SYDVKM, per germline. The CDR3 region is CASSFDRSSVGKETQYF. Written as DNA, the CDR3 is TGTGCCAGCAGTTTCGACCGTTCGTCGGTGGGAAAAGAGACCCAGTACTTC.

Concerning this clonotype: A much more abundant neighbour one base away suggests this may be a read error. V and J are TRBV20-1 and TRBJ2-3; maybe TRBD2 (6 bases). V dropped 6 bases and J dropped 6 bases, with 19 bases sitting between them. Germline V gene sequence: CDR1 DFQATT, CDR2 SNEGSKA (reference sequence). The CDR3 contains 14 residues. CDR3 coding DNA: TGCAGTGCACTCCCTAGCGTCTCGTGGGATACGCAGTATTTT. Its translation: CSALPSVSWDTQYF.

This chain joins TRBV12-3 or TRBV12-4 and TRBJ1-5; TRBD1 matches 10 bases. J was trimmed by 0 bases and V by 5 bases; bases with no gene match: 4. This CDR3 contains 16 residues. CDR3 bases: TGTGCCAGCAGTCCGACAGGGGGCTCTAGCAATCAGCCCCAGCATTTT. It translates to CASSPTGGSSNQPQHF.

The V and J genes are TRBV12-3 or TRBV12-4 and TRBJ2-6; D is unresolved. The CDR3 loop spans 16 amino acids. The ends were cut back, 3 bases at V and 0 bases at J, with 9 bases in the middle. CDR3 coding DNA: TGTGCCAGCAGTTTCCCTAGAGTCTCTGGGGCCAACGTCCTGACTTTC. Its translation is CASSFPRVSGANVLTF.

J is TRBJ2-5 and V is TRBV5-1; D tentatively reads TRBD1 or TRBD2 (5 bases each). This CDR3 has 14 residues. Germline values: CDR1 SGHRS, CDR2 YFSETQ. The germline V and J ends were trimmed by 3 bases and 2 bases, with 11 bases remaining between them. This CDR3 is CASSWDGLQETQYF. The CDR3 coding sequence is TGCGCCAGCAGCTGGGACGGATTACAAGAGACCCAGTACTTC.

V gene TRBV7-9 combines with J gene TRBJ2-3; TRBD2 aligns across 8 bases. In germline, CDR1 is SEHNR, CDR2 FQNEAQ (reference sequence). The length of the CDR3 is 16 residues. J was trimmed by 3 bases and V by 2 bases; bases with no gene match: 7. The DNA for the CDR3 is TGTGCCAGCAGCTTAAATCAGCCGGGAGGGACAGATACGCAGTATTTT. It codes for CASSLNQPGGTDTQYF.

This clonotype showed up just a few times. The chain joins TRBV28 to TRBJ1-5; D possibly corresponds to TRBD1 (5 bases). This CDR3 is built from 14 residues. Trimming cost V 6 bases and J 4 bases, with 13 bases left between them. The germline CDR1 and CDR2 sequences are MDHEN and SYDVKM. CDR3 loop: CASRDGGRNQPQHF. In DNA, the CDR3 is TGTGCCAGCAGGGATGGGGGGAGGAATCAGCCCCAGCATTTT.

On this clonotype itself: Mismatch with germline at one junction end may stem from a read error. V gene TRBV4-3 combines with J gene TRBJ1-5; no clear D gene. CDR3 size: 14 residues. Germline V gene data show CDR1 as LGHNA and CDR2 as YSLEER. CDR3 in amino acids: CTSSQVGGGQPQHF. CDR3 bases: TGCACCAGCAGCCAAGTGGGAGGTGGCCAGCCCCAGCATTTT.

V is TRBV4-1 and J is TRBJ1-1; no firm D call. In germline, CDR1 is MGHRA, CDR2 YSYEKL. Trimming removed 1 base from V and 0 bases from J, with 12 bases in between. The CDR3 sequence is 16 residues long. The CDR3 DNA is TGCGCCAGCAGCCAAGGAGTACAGTACATGAACACTGAAGCTTTCTTT. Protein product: CASSQGVQYMNTEAFF.

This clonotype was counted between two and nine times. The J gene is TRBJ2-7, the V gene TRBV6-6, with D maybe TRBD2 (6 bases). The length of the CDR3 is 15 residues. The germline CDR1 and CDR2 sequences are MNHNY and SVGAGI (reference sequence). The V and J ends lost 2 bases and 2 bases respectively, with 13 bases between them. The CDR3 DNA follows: TGTGCCAGCAGTTACGAGGCTAGCGCGACCTACGAGCAGTACTTC. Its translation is CASSYEASATYEQYF.

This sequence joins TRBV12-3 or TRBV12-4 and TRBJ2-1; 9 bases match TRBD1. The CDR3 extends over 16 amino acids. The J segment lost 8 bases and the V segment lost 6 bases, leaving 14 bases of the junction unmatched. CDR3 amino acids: CASSPGHRGLGDEQFF. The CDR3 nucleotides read TGTGCCAGCAGCCCTGGACACAGGGGGCTAGGGGATGAGCAGTTCTTC.

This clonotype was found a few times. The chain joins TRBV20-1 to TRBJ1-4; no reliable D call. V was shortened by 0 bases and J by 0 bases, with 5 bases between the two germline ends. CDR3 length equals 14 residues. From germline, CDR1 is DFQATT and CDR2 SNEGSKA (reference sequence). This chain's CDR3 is CSARDGATNEKLFF. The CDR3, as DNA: TGCAGTGCTAGAGATGGGGCAACTAATGAAAAACTGTTTTTT.

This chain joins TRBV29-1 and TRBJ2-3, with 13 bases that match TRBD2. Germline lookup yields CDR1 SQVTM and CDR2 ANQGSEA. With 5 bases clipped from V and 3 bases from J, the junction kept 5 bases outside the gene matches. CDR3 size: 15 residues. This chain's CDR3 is CSVQGLAGKTDTQYF. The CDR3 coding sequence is TGCAGCGTTCAGGGACTAGCGGGGAAAACAGATACGCAGTATTTT.

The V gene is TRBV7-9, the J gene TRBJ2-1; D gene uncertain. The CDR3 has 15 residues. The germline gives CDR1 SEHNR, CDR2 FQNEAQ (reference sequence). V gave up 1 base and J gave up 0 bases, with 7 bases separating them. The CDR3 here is CASSLVRSSYNEQFF. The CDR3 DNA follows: TGTGCCAGCAGCTTAGTACGAAGCTCCTACAATGAGCAGTTCTTC.

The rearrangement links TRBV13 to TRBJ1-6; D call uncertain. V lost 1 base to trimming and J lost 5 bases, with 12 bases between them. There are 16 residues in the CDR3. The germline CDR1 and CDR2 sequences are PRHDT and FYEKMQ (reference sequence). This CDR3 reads CASSLDPTANNSPLHF. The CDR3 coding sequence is TGTGCCAGCAGCTTAGACCCCACCGCTAATAATTCACCCCTCCACTTT.

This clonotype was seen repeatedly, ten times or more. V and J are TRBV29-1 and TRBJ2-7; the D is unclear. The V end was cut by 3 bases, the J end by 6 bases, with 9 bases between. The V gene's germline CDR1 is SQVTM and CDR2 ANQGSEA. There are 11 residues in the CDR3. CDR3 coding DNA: TGCAGCGTTGACCTGGGTCGCGAGCAGTACTTC. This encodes CSVDLGREQYF.

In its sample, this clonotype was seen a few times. The CDR3 DNA reads TGTGCCAGCAGAAGCGGGAGAAGTCAAGAGACCCAGTACTTC. It yields the protein CASRSGRSQETQYF. The chain links TRBV27 to TRBJ2-5; 8 positions agree with TRBD2. CDR1 and CDR2 (germline): MNHEY, SMNVEV (reference sequence). CDR3 size: 14 residues. The J segment lost 2 bases and the V segment lost 6 bases, leaving 5 bases of the junction unmatched.

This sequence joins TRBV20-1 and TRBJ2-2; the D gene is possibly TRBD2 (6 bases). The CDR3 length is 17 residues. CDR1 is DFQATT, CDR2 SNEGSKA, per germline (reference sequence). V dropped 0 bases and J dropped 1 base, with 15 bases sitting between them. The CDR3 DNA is TGCAGTGCTAGAGATCCTAGTTCGGGAGAGAACACCGGGGAGCTGTTTTTT. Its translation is CSARDPSSGENTGELFF.

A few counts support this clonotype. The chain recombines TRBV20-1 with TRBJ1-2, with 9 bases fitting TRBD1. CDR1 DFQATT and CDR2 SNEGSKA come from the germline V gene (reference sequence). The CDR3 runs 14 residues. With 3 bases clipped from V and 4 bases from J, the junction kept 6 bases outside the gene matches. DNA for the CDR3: TGCAGTGCTAGCAGACAGGGGGTTATCTATGGCTACACCTTC. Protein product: CSASRQGVIYGYTF.

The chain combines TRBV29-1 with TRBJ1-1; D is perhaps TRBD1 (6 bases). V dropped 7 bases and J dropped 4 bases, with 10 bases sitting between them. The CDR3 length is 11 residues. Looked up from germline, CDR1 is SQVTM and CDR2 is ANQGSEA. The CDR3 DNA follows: TGCAGCGGGGGGGCGGCCACTGAAGCTTTCTTT. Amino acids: CSGGAATEAFF.

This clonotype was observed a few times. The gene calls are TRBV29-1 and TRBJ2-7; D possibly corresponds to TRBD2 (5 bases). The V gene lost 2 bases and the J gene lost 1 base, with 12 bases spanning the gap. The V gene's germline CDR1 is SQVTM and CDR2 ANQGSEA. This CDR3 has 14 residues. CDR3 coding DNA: TGCAGCGTTGAATTACCGGGATCATCCTACGAGCAGTACTTC. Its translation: CSVELPGSSYEQYF.

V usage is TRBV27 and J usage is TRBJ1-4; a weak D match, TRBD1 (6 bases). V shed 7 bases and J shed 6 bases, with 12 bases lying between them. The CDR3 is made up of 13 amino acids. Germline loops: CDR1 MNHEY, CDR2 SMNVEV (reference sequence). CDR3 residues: CASKGGTYEKLFF. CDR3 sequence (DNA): TGTGCCAGCAAAGGGGGGACCTATGAAAAACTGTTTTTT. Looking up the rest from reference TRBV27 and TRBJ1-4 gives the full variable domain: EAQVTQNPRYLITVTGKKLTVTCSQNMNHEYMSWYRQDPGLGLRQIYYSMNVEVTDKGDVPEGYKVSRKEKRNFPLILESPSPNQTSLYFCASKGGTYEKLFFGSGTQLSVL.

CDR3 DNA sequence: TGTGCCAGCAGTTTGGTGCCTGACAGCTCCTACGAGCAGTACTTC. Translation: CASSLVPDSSYEQYF. The chain links TRBV27 to TRBJ2-7, with D possibly TRBD1 on 5 matching bases. Trimming removed 3 bases at V and 0 bases at J, with 12 bases between. Germline CDR1 and CDR2: MNHEY and SMNVEV (reference sequence). The CDR3 contains 15 residues.

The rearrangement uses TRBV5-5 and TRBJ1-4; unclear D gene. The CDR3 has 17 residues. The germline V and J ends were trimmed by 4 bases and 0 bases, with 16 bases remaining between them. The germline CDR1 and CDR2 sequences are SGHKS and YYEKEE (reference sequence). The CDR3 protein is CASSGRWTDATNEKLFF. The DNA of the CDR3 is TGTGCCAGCAGCGGACGGTGGACGGATGCAACTAATGAAAAACTGTTTTTT.

The CDR3, as DNA: TGTGCCAGCAGTCCACCGGACAGGGGTTCGTATGGCTACACCTTC. This encodes CASSPPDRGSYGYTF. The chain is built from TRBV28 and TRBJ1-2; 9 bases match TRBD1. The CDR3 has 15 residues. The germline CDR1 and CDR2 sequences are MDHEN and SYDVKM. V lost 5 bases, J lost 5 bases, and 9 bases stayed unmatched.

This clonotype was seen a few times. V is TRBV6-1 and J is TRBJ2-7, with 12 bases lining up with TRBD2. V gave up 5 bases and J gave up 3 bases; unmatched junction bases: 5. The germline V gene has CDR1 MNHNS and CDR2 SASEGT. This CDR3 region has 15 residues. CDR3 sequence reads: CASSFLAGGLYEQYF. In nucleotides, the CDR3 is TGTGCCAGCAGTTTTCTAGCGGGAGGGCTCTACGAGCAGTACTTC.

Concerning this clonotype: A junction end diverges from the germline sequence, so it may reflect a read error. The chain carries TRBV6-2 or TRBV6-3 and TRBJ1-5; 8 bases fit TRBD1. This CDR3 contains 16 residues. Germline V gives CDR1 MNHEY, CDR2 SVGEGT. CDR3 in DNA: TGTGTCAGCAGTTACTCGGGACAGGACTCGTATCAGCCCCAGCATTTT. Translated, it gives CVSSYSGQDSYQPQHF.

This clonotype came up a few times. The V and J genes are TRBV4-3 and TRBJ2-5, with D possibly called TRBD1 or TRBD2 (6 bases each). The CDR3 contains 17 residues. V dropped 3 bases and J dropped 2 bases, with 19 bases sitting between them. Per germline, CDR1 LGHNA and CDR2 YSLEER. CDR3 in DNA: TGCGCCAGCAGCCAGGAACACAGGGAGGAGGGGCAAGAGACCCAGTACTTC. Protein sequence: CASSQEHREEGQETQYF.

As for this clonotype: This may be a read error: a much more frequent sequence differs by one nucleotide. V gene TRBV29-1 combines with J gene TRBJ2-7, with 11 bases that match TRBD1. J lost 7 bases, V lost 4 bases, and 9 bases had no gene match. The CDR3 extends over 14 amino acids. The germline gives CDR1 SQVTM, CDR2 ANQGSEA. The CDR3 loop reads CSVVGQGVYNEQYF. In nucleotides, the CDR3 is TGCAGCGTTGTGGGACAGGGGGTTTACAATGAGCAGTACTTC.